This T cell receptor beta chain was sequenced during a study of T cell repertoires in cytomegalovirus infection. Overall study context: Public signatures in TCR beta pointed to CMV infection and matching HLA type. The study, taken as a whole, reports: Accumulated public TCR beta family frequency recognized individuals carrying CMV together with the relevant HLA.

TCRdb ran MiXCR on the reads and lists one entry per CDR3 protein. The sample holds about 98,000 distinct CDR3 sequences; more than 15% are singletons and the top ten take less than 10%. This clonotype was observed at least ten times. Its specificity is unknown. Trimming removed 5 bases at V and 2 bases at J, with 16 bases between. The CDR3 has 16 residues. Germline CDR1 reads SGHTA; CDR2 reads FQGNSA. The clonotype was recovered from a human donor in good health (CMV status not recorded). Some clones in this sample may be carry-over from other donors' samples. This chain connects TRBV7-2 to TRBJ1-5; D is ambiguous. Sequenced: PBMCs. CDR3 in DNA: TGTGCCAGCAGCCATACCGGGTCTAGGGGCAATCAGCCCCAGCATTTT. Its translation is CASSHTGSRGNQPQHF.